This section outlines one T cell receptor (beta chain) sequence together with its context. The sample is drawn from a study of Tregs in tolerant kidney transplant recipients. The data were produced by immunoSEQ multiplex PCR, yet TCRdb's version contains in-frame clones alone and is incomplete. The table lists some 62,000 clones, roughly 98% of them singletons, with around 0.3% in the top ten. The CDR3 consists of 16 residues. Germline CDR1 is MGHRA and CDR2 is YSYEKL. With V trimmed by 0 bases and J by 1 base, 0 bases remained unmatched. The sample in question was Tregs from blood, obtained before the transplant. The receptor was isolated from a human donor who received a combined kidney and bone marrow transplant. This chain connects TRBV4-1 to TRBJ2-2; TRBD1 matches at 9 bases. CDR3 sequence reads: CASSQETGGNTGELFF. DNA for the CDR3: TGCGCCAGCAGCCAAGAGACAGGGGGGAACACCGGGGAGCTGTTTTTT.